Listed here are 6 T cell receptor beta chains from one sample, sequenced in a study of glioma-infiltrating T cells after dendritic cell vaccination (dated by TCRdb to about 2016). Library generation was performed with the immunoSEQ multiplex PCR assay. TCRdb's version of the immuneACCESS table is confined to in-frame rearrangements and falls short of the full clone set. An unresolved V gene accounts for under half of the shortfall where checked; the remainder is of unknown origin. Here the sample has about 92,000 clones; about nine tenths occur a single time. The ten largest clones represent about 15% of the sample. This specimen consisted of blood, obtained before dendritic cell vaccination. The receptor set was obtained from a human donor with glioblastoma.

V is TRBV6-5 and J is TRBJ2-1; TRBD1 matches 9 bases. V was pared by 6 bases and J by 8 bases, with 11 bases of the junction left unmatched. The germline V gene has CDR1 MNHEY and CDR2 SVGAGI. The CDR3 sequence is 15 residues long. CDR3 sequence reads: CASRSGTGLFDEQFF. The CDR3, as DNA: TGTGCCAGCAGGTCCGGGACAGGGTTGTTCGATGAGCAGTTCTTC.

This rearrangement joins TRBV7-3 to TRBJ2-3; D is perhaps TRBD2 (6 bases). CDR1 and CDR2 from the germline V gene are SGHTA and FQGTGA. This CDR3 is 15 amino acids long. V lost 4 bases to trimming and J lost 1 base, with 12 bases between them. The chain's CDR3 is CASSSGGPGTDTQYF. The CDR3 DNA reads TGTGCCAGCAGCTCTGGAGGGCCTGGCACAGATACGCAGTATTTT.

The J gene is TRBJ1-5, the V gene TRBV5-6; 9 positions agree with TRBD1. CDR3 size: 17 residues. Germline assignment: CDR1 SGHDT and CDR2 YYEEEE. The V and J ends lost 4 bases and 7 bases, in that order; junction bases with no gene match: 15. As DNA, the CDR3 is TGTGCCAGCAGCGCACGGTGGGACAGGGTTTCTCGACAGCCCCAGCATTTT. Protein sequence: CASSARWDRVSRQPQHF.

The chain uses TRBV19 and TRBJ2-1; TRBD1 might be the D (5 bases). V dropped 1 base and J dropped 7 bases, with 17 bases sitting between them. The CDR3 sequence is 16 residues long. CDR1 and CDR2 (germline): LNHDA, SQIVND (reference sequence). The CDR3 loop reads CASSIVSTALRNEQFF. In nucleotides, the CDR3 is TGTGCCAGTAGTATAGTTTCGACAGCGCTTAGGAATGAGCAGTTCTTC.

This clone was recorded once. This chain links TRBV6-1 with TRBJ1-2; tentative D call: TRBD1 (5 bases). The germline V gene encodes CDR1 MNHNS and CDR2 SASEGT. Trimming took off 7 bases at V and 4 bases at J, with 16 bases between the two ends. The CDR3 totals 14 residues. The CDR3 sequence is CASTSGGTTYGYTF. CDR3 DNA: TGTGCCAGCACCTCCGGCGGGACGACCTATGGCTACACCTTC.

The chain recombines TRBV4-3 with TRBJ1-3; D gene ambiguous. The ends were cut back, 1 base at V and 4 bases at J, with 5 bases in the middle. The germline gives CDR1 LGHNA, CDR2 YSLEER. CDR3 size: 13 residues. The CDR3 DNA reads TGCGCCAGCAGCCAAGTTTCAGGAAACACCATATATTTT. This codes for CASSQVSGNTIYF.